This T cell receptor beta chain was sequenced during a study of T cell responses to AZD1222 COVID-19 vaccine. Points from the study as a whole: Possibly, clonal diversity was underestimated; donors were largely white British and included more females. Regions 160-218 and 743-854 held dominance among vaccine-associated CD4 TCRs, which spanned spike. AZD1222 recipients seropositive at baseline numbered only six or seven.

The assay was immunoSEQ multiplex PCR, and TCRdb's table has in-frame clones only and misses some. There are 120,000 or so clones in the sample; around 87% occur only once, and less than 11% lies in the top ten. This clone has just one count. Antigen specificity is unknown. This specimen consisted of peripheral blood, obtained on day 0 of AZD1222 vaccination. The clonotype originates from an adult in good health.

The CDR3 DNA reads as TGCGCCAGCAGATCCGGACAGGGGGTTATTGGCTACACCTTC. As protein: CASRSGQGVIGYTF. The chain employs TRBV5-1 and TRBJ1-2; 10 bases are shared with TRBD1. Germline-derived CDR1 and CDR2 are SGHRS and YFSETQ. There are 14 residues in the CDR3. The V and J ends lost 5 bases and 7 bases, in that order; junction bases with no gene match: 8.